The TCR beta chain described here comes from a study of response to subunit inactivated influenza vaccine. TCRdb used MiXCR to reprocess the RT-PCR reads, holding one entry per CDR3 protein. The data hold more than 700,000 distinct CDR3 sequences, with 21% observed a single time. CDR3 length: 13 residues. Trimming shortened V by 5 bases and J by 10 bases, and 15 bases separated the two germline ends. The germline gives CDR1 DFQATT, CDR2 SNEGSKA (reference sequence). The study, taken as a whole, reports: Authors suggested each seasonal flu vaccination may recruit only limited numbers of new T cells.

This clonotype has only a few counts. The target antigen is unknown. The sequences come from PBMCs from blood, collected 5 days after vaccination. The TCR was taken from a man in his fifties or sixties who received an inactivated influenza vaccine. The chain carries TRBV20-1 and TRBJ1-6; the D is unclear. The CDR3 spells CSALPDPGSPLHF. As DNA, the CDR3 is TGCAGTGCTCTTCCAGACCCGGGGTCACCCCTCCACTTT.